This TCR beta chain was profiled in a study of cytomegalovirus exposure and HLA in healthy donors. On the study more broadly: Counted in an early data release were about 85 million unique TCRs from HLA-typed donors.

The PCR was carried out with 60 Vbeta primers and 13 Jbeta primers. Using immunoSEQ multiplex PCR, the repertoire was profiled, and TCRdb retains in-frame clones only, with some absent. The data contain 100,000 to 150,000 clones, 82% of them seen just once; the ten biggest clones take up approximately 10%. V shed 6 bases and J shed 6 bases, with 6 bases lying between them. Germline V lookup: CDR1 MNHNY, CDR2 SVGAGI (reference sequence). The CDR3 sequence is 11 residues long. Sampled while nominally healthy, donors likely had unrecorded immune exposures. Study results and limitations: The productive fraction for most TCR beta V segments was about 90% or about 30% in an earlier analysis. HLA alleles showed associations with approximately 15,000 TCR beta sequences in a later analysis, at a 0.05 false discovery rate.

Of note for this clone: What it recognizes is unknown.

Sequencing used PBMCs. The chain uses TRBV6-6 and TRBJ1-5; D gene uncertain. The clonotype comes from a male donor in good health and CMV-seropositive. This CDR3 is CASRAIQPQHF. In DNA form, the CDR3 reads TGTGCCAGCAGGGCCATTCAGCCCCAGCATTTT.